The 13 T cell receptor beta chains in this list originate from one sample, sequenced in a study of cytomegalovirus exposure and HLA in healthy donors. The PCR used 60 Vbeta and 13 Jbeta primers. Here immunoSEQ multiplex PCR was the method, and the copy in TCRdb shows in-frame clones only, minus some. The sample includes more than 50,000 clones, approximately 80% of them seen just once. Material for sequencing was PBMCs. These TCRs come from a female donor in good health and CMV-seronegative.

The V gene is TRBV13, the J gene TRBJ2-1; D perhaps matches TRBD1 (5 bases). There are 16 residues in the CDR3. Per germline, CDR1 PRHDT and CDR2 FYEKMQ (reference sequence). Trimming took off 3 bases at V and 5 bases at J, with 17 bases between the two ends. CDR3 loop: CASSFDFRTSNNEQFF. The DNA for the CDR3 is TGTGCCAGCAGCTTCGATTTTCGGACAAGCAACAATGAGCAGTTCTTC.

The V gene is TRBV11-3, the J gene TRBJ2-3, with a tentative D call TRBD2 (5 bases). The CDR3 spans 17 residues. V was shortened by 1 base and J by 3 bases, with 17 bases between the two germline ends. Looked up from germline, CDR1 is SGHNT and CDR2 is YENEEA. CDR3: CASSLGRMGSDTDTQYF. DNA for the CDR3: TGTGCCAGCAGCTTAGGGAGAATGGGTAGCGATACAGATACGCAGTATTTT. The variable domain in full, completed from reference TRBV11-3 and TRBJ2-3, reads EAGVVQSPRYKIIEKKQPVAFWCNPISGHNTLYWYLQNLGQGPELLIRYENEEAVDDSQLPKDRFSAERLKGVDSTLKIQPAELGDSAVYLCASSLGRMGSDTDTQYFGPGTRLTVL.

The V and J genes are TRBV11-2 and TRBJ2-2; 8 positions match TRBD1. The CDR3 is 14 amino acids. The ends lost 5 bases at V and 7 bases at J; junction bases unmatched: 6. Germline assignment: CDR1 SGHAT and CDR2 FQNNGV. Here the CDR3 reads CASSQNTGGGELFF. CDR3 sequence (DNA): TGTGCCAGCAGCCAGAATACAGGGGGCGGGGAGCTGTTTTTT. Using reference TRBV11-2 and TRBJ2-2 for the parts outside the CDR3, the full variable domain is EAGVAQSPRYKIIEKRQSVAFWCNPISGHATLYWYQQILGQGPKLLIQFQNNGVVDDSQLPKDRFSAERLKGVDSTLKIQPAKLEDSAVYLCASSQNTGGGELFFGEGSRLTVL.

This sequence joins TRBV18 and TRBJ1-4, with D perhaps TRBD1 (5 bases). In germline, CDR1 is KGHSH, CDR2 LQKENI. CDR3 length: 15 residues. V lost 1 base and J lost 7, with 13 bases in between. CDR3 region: CASSPLSGSGEKLFF. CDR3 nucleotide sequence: TGTGCCAGCTCACCACTGTCAGGGTCCGGTGAAAAACTGTTTTTT.

CDR3 region: CASRSIQGLRGYNEQFF. Written as DNA, the CDR3 is TGTGCCAGCAGATCTATACAGGGCCTTCGAGGCTACAATGAGCAGTTCTTC. The genes are TRBV28 and TRBJ2-1; D perhaps matches TRBD1 (6 bases). Between the trimmed V and J ends, which lost 6 bases and 3 bases, there was a span of 21 bases. Germline V CDR1 and CDR2: MDHEN, SYDVKM. The CDR3 loop spans 17 amino acids. Drawing the rest from reference TRBV28 and TRBJ2-1, the complete variable domain is DVKVTQSSRYLVKRTGEKVFLECVQDMDHENMFWYRQDPGLGLRLIYFSYDVKMKEKGDIPEGYSVSREKKERFSLILESASTNQTSMYLCASRSIQGLRGYNEQFFGPGTRLTVL.

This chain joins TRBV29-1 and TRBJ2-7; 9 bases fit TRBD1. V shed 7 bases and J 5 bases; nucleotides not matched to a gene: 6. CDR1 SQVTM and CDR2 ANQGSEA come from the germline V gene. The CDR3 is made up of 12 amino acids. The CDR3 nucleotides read TGCAGCGCTGGGACAGGGCGGCACGAGCAGTACTTC. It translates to CSAGTGRHEQYF.

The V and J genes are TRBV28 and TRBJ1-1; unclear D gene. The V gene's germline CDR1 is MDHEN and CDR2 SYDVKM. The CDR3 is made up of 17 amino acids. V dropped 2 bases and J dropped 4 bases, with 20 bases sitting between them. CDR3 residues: CASSLRQVTRGGTEAFF. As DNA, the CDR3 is TGTGCCAGCAGTTTACGGCAGGTCACACGGGGTGGCACTGAAGCTTTCTTT.

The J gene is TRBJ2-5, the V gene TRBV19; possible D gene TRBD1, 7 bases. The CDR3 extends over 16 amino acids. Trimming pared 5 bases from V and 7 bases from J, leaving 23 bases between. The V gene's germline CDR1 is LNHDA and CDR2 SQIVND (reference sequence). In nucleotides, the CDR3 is TGTGCCAGTAGTCGACAGGGAGGTCAAGCAATCGTGACCCAGTACTTC. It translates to CASSRQGGQAIVTQYF.

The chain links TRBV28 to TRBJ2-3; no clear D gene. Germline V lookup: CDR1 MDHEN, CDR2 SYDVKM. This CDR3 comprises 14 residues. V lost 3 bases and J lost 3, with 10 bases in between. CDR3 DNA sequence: TGTGCCAGCAGTTTGATGACACCGACAGATACGCAGTATTTT. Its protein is CASSLMTPTDTQYF.

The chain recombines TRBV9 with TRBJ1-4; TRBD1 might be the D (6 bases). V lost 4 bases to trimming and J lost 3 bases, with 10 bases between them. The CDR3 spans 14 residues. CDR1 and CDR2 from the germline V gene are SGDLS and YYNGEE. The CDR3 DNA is TGTGCCAGCAGCACAGGACAGTCTAATGAAAAACTGTTTTTT. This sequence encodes CASSTGQSNEKLFF.

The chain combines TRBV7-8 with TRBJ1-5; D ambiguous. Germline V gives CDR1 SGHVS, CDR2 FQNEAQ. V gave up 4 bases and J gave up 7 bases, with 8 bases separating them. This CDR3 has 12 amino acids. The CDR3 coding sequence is TGTGCCAGCAGCTCTCAAGAGCAGCCCCAGCATTTT. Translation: CASSSQEQPQHF.

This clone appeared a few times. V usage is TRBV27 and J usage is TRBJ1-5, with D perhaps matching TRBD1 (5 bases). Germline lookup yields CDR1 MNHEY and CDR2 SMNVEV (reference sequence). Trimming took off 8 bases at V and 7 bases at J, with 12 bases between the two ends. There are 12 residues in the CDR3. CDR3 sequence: CASSMGGQPQHF. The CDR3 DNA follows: TGTGCCAGCTCGATGGGGGGGCAGCCCCAGCATTTT.

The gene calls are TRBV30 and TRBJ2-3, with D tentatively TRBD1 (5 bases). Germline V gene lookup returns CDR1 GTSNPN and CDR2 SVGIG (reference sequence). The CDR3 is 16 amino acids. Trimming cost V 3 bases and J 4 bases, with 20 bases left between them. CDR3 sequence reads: CAWRGPGRVRSDTQYF. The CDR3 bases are TGTGCCTGGAGGGGTCCGGGCAGGGTTCGATCAGATACGCAGTATTTT.